Listed here are 27 T cell receptor beta chains from one sample, sequenced in a study of T cells in Graves' hyperthyroidism and ophthalmopathy. Amplification yielded TCR beta CDR3 regions, with RNA transcripts as the source. Carried out on the TCR CDR3, a first-round RT-PCR used the HTBI primer set. One entry per CDR3 protein results from TCRdb running MiXCR on the multiplex PCR reads. Among about 270,000 distinct CDR3 sequences, less than 30% were seen once, and the ten largest hold more than 25%. The sample was blood. The receptors come from a middle-aged man with Graves' hyperthyroidism that later progressed to Graves' ophthalmopathy.

This clonotype came up many times. This may arise from a read error, as a much more abundant clone is one base away. This chain joins TRBV3-1 and TRBJ2-7; the D gene is possibly TRBD1 (6 bases). Looked up from germline, CDR1 is LGHDT and CDR2 is YNNKEL (reference sequence). Trimming pared 5 bases from V and 2 bases from J, leaving 7 bases between. This CDR3 spans 12 amino acids. The CDR3 bases are TGTGCCAGCAGCTGGGACACCTACGAGCAGTACTTC. It encodes CASSWDTYEQYF.

This clonotype was recorded many times. The rearrangement joins TRBV19 to TRBJ1-2; D is possibly TRBD1 (6 bases). The germline V gene encodes CDR1 LNHDA and CDR2 SQIVND (reference sequence). There are 13 residues in the CDR3. Trimming pared 6 bases from V and 7 bases from J, leaving 15 bases between. CDR3 DNA: TGTGCCAGTAGCTCCGGGGGGCTTGTTGGCTACACCTTC. As protein: CASSSGGLVGYTF.

The sample holds many counts of this clonotype. The chain joins TRBV28 to TRBJ2-5, with D possibly TRBD2 on 5 matching bases. From germline, CDR1 is MDHEN and CDR2 SYDVKM. CDR3 length: 14 amino acids. Trimming took off 5 bases at V and 2 bases at J, with 12 bases between the two ends. As DNA, the CDR3 is TGTGCCAGCAGTCCCCGGACTCAACAAGAGACCCAGTACTTC. Protein product: CASSPRTQQETQYF.

This clonotype was found many times. The chain couples TRBV4-1 to TRBJ1-5; D is unresolved. V was cut by 7 bases and J by 0 bases, with 13 bases left in between. This CDR3 has 15 amino acids. Germline values: CDR1 MGHRA, CDR2 YSYEKL. CDR3: CASKVNPDSNQPQHF. The CDR3 nucleotides are TGCGCCAGCAAAGTTAATCCAGATAGCAATCAGCCCCAGCATTTT.

Comment on this clonotype: The germline gene is not matched at one end of the junction; a read error may be the cause. This sequence joins TRBV2 and TRBJ1-5; tentative D call: TRBD1 (5 bases). The CDR3 is made up of 13 amino acids. Germline V gene data show CDR1 as SNHLY and CDR2 as FYNNEI. In DNA form, the CDR3 reads TGCGCCAGCAACTCCTTGGGGCATCAGCCCCAGCATTTT. Residues: CASNSLGHQPQHF.

The sample holds many counts of this clonotype. The V call is TRBV15, the J call TRBJ2-5, with 8 positions matching TRBD1. J gave up 5 bases and V 0 bases, and 2 bases lay outside the gene matches. Germline values: CDR1 LNHNV, CDR2 YYDKDF (reference sequence). The CDR3 sequence is 14 residues long. The CDR3 sequence is CATSRDRGLETQYF. The CDR3 DNA reads TGTGCCACCAGCAGAGACAGGGGGCTTGAGACCCAGTACTTC.

This chain joins TRBV4-2 and TRBJ2-7; the D gene is possibly TRBD2 (5 bases). Trimming pared 0 bases from V and 3 bases from J, leaving 18 bases between. The CDR3 length is 17 residues. CDR1 is LGHNA and CDR2 is YNFKEQ in the germline V gene. This chain's CDR3 is CASSQDATRDTYYEQYF. DNA for the CDR3: TGTGCCAGCAGCCAAGATGCGACCCGGGATACATACTACGAGCAGTACTTC.

This clonotype was seen repeatedly, ten times or more. The V and J genes are TRBV6-5 and TRBJ2-5; 7 bases are a match to TRBD1. Germline values: CDR1 MNHEY, CDR2 SVGAGI. This CDR3 has 14 residues. The trim removed 2 bases at V and 5 bases at J, leaving 5 bases unmatched. CDR3 DNA sequence: TGTGCCAGCAGTTACGCCGACAGGGAGGAGACCCAGTACTTC. Translating it yields CASSYADREETQYF.

This chain connects TRBV19 to TRBJ1-1; a weak D match, TRBD1 (6 bases). Germline V gene lookup returns CDR1 LNHDA and CDR2 SQIVND (reference sequence). This CDR3 comprises 16 residues. V was cut by 3 bases and J by 0 bases, with 14 bases left in between. DNA of the CDR3: TGTGCCAGTAGTATGCGGGGGGCTGGGATGAACACTGAAGCTTTCTTT. Translating gives CASSMRGAGMNTEAFF.

In its sample, this clonotype was seen many times. The rearrangement links TRBV28 to TRBJ1-5; TRBD1 is a possible D gene (6 bases). Deletions cut 5 bases from V and 4 bases from J, with 21 bases between. This CDR3 spans 17 amino acids. Germline loops: CDR1 MDHEN, CDR2 SYDVKM. The CDR3 loop reads CASSTGTPQILNQPQHF. DNA for the CDR3: TGTGCCAGCAGTACCGGGACACCCCAGATCCTAAATCAGCCCCAGCATTTT.

This clonotype was counted ten times or more. This rearrangement joins TRBV6-5 to TRBJ2-7; weak D call: TRBD1 (6 bases). V was clipped by 3 bases and J by 4 bases, with 13 bases between them. The CDR3 totals 14 residues. Germline V gives CDR1 MNHEY, CDR2 SVGAGI. The CDR3 sequence is CASSYSGAGYEQYF. The CDR3 nucleotides are TGTGCCAGCAGTTATTCAGGGGCAGGTTACGAGCAGTACTTC.

This clonotype was observed at least ten times. The chain combines TRBV7-3 with TRBJ2-6, with 9 bases identical to TRBD2. J was trimmed by 1 base and V by 5 bases; bases with no gene match: 12. Germline V gives CDR1 SGHTA, CDR2 FQGTGA. The CDR3 is 19 residues long. In DNA, the CDR3 is TGTGCCAGCAGCCACCTTGGGGGCGGGAGGGGATCTGGGGCCAACGTCCTGACTTTC. Amino acids: CASSHLGGGRGSGANVLTF.

This clonotype was counted many times. The rearrangement links TRBV24-1 to TRBJ1-2, with D possibly being TRBD1 (6 bases). The CDR3 is 13 amino acids. The germline gives CDR1 KGHDR, CDR2 SFDVKD. Trimming removed 7 bases from V and 5 bases from J, with 13 bases in between. As DNA, the CDR3 is TGTGCCACCAGGGACAGCGCTCGGTATGGCTACACCTTC. This gives the protein CATRDSARYGYTF.

In this sample, this clonotype turned up many times. One end of the junction does not line up with germline, which may come from a read error. V is TRBV20-1 and J is TRBJ1-1, with TRBD1 matching over 10 bases. This CDR3 spans 15 amino acids. The germline gives CDR1 DFQATT, CDR2 SNEGSKA (reference sequence). The CDR3 DNA reads TGCAGTGCTTTCCCGACAGGGGGCTTGAAAACTGAAGCTTTCTTT. It translates to CSAFPTGGLKTEAFF.

In its sample, this clonotype was seen many times. The J gene is TRBJ2-4, the V gene TRBV24-1; D gene uncertain. V dropped 4 bases and J dropped 6 bases, with 6 bases sitting between them. CDR1 is KGHDR, CDR2 SFDVKD, per germline. The CDR3 is 12 residues long. The CDR3 nucleotides are TGTGCCACCAGTGACCATACAAACATTCAGTACTTC. Translation: CATSDHTNIQYF.

The J gene is TRBJ2-2, the V gene TRBV10-1, with a weak D call TRBD1 (6 bases). V lost 3 bases to trimming and J lost 2 bases, with 13 bases between them. This CDR3 is built from 16 residues. Germline V gives CDR1 WNHNN, CDR2 SYGVQD (reference sequence). CDR3 residues: CASSESGQPNTGELFF. CDR3 DNA: TGCGCCAGCAGTGAAAGTGGACAGCCAAACACCGGGGAGCTGTTTTTT.

This clonotype was found many times. The junction shows a germline mismatch at one end, possibly a read error. This chain uses TRBV6-5 with TRBJ2-5; 10 nucleotides line up with TRBD2. This CDR3 region has 13 residues. Germline values: CDR1 MNHEY, CDR2 SVGAGI. The chain's CDR3 is CAHRTSGQGTQYF. The DNA of the CDR3 is TGTGCCCACCGGACTAGCGGTCAAGGGACCCAGTACTTC.

This clonotype appeared many times. The genes are TRBV30 and TRBJ2-6; 7 bases are a match to TRBD1. The germline V gene encodes CDR1 GTSNPN and CDR2 SVGIG (reference sequence). This CDR3 contains 15 residues. Trimming cost V 3 bases and J 1 base; bases outside gene matches: 3. CDR3 in DNA: TGTGCCTGGAGGGAGACAGGGTCTGGGGCCAACGTCCTGACTTTC. It is translated as CAWRETGSGANVLTF.

This clonotype was seen repeatedly, ten times or more. The rearrangement uses TRBV28 and TRBJ1-5; no definite D call. CDR3 length equals 13 residues. From germline, CDR1 is MDHEN and CDR2 SYDVKM. V lost 6 bases and J lost 4, with 10 bases in between. CDR3: CASRVQGNQPQHF. CDR3 DNA: TGTGCCAGCAGGGTACAAGGTAATCAGCCCCAGCATTTT.

A few counts support this clonotype. This rearrangement joins TRBV28 to TRBJ2-2; 7 nucleotides align to TRBD1. Germline assignment: CDR1 MDHEN and CDR2 SYDVKM. The CDR3 has 15 amino acids. J lost 1 base, V lost 4 bases, and 3 bases had no gene match. CDR3 in DNA: TGTGCCAGCAGTTCTTACAGGGGGAACACCGGGGAGCTGTTTTTT. Translating it yields CASSSYRGNTGELFF.

This clonotype has ten or more counts. For the CDR3, the DNA is TGTGCCAGCACCTCCGCCTTCGTCGGAAAAGAGACCCAGTACTTC. Protein sequence: CASTSAFVGKETQYF. V gene TRBV28 combines with J gene TRBJ2-5; no clear D. The CDR3 has 15 amino acids. Per the germline V gene, CDR1 is MDHEN and CDR2 is SYDVKM. Deletions cut 7 bases from V and 3 bases from J, with 18 bases between.

This clonotype was detected ten times or more. The chain carries TRBV27 and TRBJ1-5; weak D call: TRBD1 (6 bases). Germline CDR1 and CDR2: MNHEY and SMNVEV (reference sequence). The germline V and J ends were trimmed by 6 bases and 6 bases, with 12 bases remaining between them. There are 13 residues in the CDR3. CDR3 sequence reads: CASSYSGAQPQHF. CDR3 coding DNA: TGTGCCAGCAGCTATTCAGGGGCTCAGCCCCAGCATTTT.

The rearrangement links TRBV30 to TRBJ1-3; D gene ambiguous. Per the germline V gene, CDR1 is GTSNPN and CDR2 is SVGIG (reference sequence). Trimming cost V 7 bases and J 4 bases, with 8 bases left between them. The length of the CDR3 is 11 residues. The CDR3 here is CALEAGNTIYF. The CDR3 bases are TGTGCCTTGGAGGCAGGAAACACCATATATTTT.

This clonotype came up many times. The V and J genes are TRBV5-1 and TRBJ2-7; D ambiguous. Per germline, CDR1 SGHRS and CDR2 YFSETQ. This CDR3 has 14 amino acids. V lost 4 bases, J lost 6 bases, and 17 bases lay in between. CDR3 sequence: CASSQTDLRSEQYF. CDR3 DNA sequence: TGCGCCAGCAGCCAAACCGATCTACGAAGCGAGCAGTACTTC.

This rearrangement joins TRBV20-1 to TRBJ2-5; D possibly uses TRBD1 or TRBD2 (6 bases each). Trimming removed 6 bases from V and 4 bases from J, with 15 bases in between. The germline V gene encodes CDR1 DFQATT and CDR2 SNEGSKA (reference sequence). The CDR3 contains 13 residues. The CDR3 protein is CSAIAEGGETQYF. As DNA, the CDR3 is TGCAGTGCCATAGCGGAGGGGGGAGAGACCCAGTACTTC.

The table lists this clonotype with many counts. The chain is built from TRBV7-6 and TRBJ2-7; D gene uncertain. The V end was cut by 2 bases, the J end by 0 bases, with 14 bases between. This CDR3 comprises 16 residues. Looked up from germline, CDR1 is SGHVS and CDR2 is FNYEAQ. CDR3 loop: CASSLRTNPSSYEQYF. CDR3 in DNA: TGTGCCAGCAGCTTAAGAACTAACCCGAGCTCCTACGAGCAGTACTTC.

This chain connects TRBV6-2 or TRBV6-3 to TRBJ2-7; 10 bases fit TRBD2. J was trimmed by 3 bases and V by 0 bases; bases with no gene match: 2. Germline CDR1 reads MNHEY; CDR2 reads SVGEGT. The CDR3 covers 15 residues. The CDR3 DNA follows: TGTGCCAGCAGTTACTCTTCTAGCGGGGGCTACGAGCAGTACTTC. Translating gives CASSYSSSGGYEQYF.